Listed below are T cell receptor beta chains from one sample, sequenced in a study of blood T cells in healthy people across ages. MiXCR, applied by TCRdb to the 5' RACE reads, yields one record per CDR3 protein. The data contain 710,000 or so distinct CDR3 sequences, 22% of them singletons. The sequenced sample consisted of blood. These TCRs come from a man in his sixties or seventies in good health. CDR3s include the opening cysteine and the closing phenylalanine or tryptophan. The D gene is left open where the match is weak. Rows give clone size only sometimes, using once, few, many, or a class for an expanded clone.

>-|-|13|TRBJ1-5|TRBV20-1
CSAIQDSNQPQHF
TGCAGTGCTATTCAGGATAGCAATCAGCCCCAGCATTTT
>many|-|15|TRBJ2-7|TRBV6-5
CASSYSRDLQNEQYF
TGTGCCAGCAGTTACTCGAGGGACTTACAGAACGAGCAGTACTTC
>-|TRBD1|15|TRBJ1-1|TRBV7-8
CASSPWTGTGTEAFF
TGTGCCAGCAGCCCCTGGACAGGGACGGGGACTGAAGCTTTCTTT
>few|-|14|TRBJ2-7|TRBV12-3/TRBV12-4
CASSLAGQPYEQYF
TGTGCCAGCAGTTTGGCAGGGCAACCCTACGAGCAGTACTTC
>once|-|14|TRBJ1-1|TRBV6-1
CASRTPAVNTEAFF
TGTGCCAGCAGAACCCCGGCCGTTAACACTGAAGCTTTCTTT
>-|-|13|TRBJ1-2|TRBV28
CASSSGVPYGYTF
TGTGCCAGCAGTTCGGGGGTGCCCTATGGCTACACCTTC
>-|-|16|TRBJ1-3|TRBV6-2/TRBV6-3
CASSYSQGRAGNTIYF
TGTGCCAGCAGTTATTCGCAGGGCCGGGCTGGAAACACCATATATTTT
>few|TRBD1|16|TRBJ1-4|TRBV7-2
CASSSHRGLGEGKLFF
TGTGCCAGCAGCTCCCACAGGGGGCTGGGTGAAGGGAAACTGTTTTTT
>few|TRBD1|16|TRBJ1-2|TRBV6-6
CASSYPKDRANYGYTF
TGTGCCAGCAGTTACCCAAAGGACAGGGCAAACTATGGCTACACCTTC
>-|TRBD2|15|TRBJ2-1|TRBV15
CATSREAGVRSEQFF
TGTGCCACCAGCAGAGAAGCGGGAGTAAGGAGTGAGCAGTTCTTC
>few|TRBD1|14|TRBJ2-1|TRBV9
CASSVAYDRVEQFF
TGTGCCAGCAGCGTAGCCTATGACAGGGTTGAGCAGTTCTTC
>-|TRBD2|16|TRBJ2-3|TRBV9
CASSVRGGLAGDTQYF
TGTGCCAGCAGTGTCCGCGGAGGACTAGCGGGAGATACGCAGTATTTT
>few|TRBD2|16|TRBJ2-1|TRBV5-1
CASRPTSGRSYNEQFF
TGCGCCAGCAGACCGACTAGCGGGAGGTCCTACAATGAGCAGTTCTTC
>few|-|16|TRBJ1-4|TRBV4-3
CASSQDLGRVGEKLFF
TGCGCCAGCAGCCAAGATCTCGGTAGGGTTGGAGAAAAACTGTTTTTT
>few|-|11|TRBJ1-2|TRBV20-1
CSAFGLYGYTF
TGCAGTGCTTTCGGGCTGTATGGCTACACCTTC
>few|-|15|TRBJ1-1|TRBV7-9
CASSFRSGLNTEAFF
TGTGCCAGCAGCTTTCGTTCAGGTTTGAACACTGAAGCTTTCTTT
>-|TRBD2|15|TRBJ2-5|TRBV20-1
CSAIPASGGQETQYF
TGCAGTGCTATCCCGGCTAGCGGGGGCCAAGAGACCCAGTACTTC
>-|-|14|TRBJ2-5|TRBV7-9
CASSEIRAEETQYF
TGTGCCAGCAGCGAGATCAGGGCGGAGGAGACCCAGTACTTC
>-|-|17|TRBJ2-4|TRBV9
CASSVGTTGVVKNIQYF
TGTGCCAGCAGCGTAGGGACTACTGGAGTCGTCAAAAACATTCAGTACTTC
>-|-|21|TRBJ1-1|TRBV29-1
CSVEDQGSLSTLQRGNTEAFF
TGCAGCGTTGAAGATCAGGGGTCATTGTCGACCCTCCAAAGGGGAAACACTGAAGCTTTCTTT
>once|-|14|TRBJ1-3|TRBV6-2/TRBV6-3
CASSSTVPGNTIYF
TGTGCCAGCAGCTCGACCGTTCCAGGAAACACCATATATTTT
>-|-|13|TRBJ2-3|TRBV6-2/TRBV6-3
CASRQTQTDTQYF
TGTGCCAGCAGACAGACCCAGACAGATACGCAGTATTTT
>-|TRBD2|17|TRBJ2-3|TRBV5-1
CASSPLTTSGGSDTQYF
TGCGCCAGCAGCCCTCTCACGACTAGCGGGGGCTCAGATACGCAGTATTTT
>-|-|12|TRBJ2-7|TRBV20-1
CSASAESYEQYF
TGCAGTGCTAGTGCGGAGTCCTACGAGCAGTACTTC
>-|-|13|TRBJ2-1|TRBV18
CASSGRPRNEQFF
TGTGCCAGCTCAGGAAGGCCTCGGAATGAGCAGTTCTTC
>-|-|14|TRBJ2-1|TRBV10-3
CAISPGSSYNEQFF
TGTGCCATCAGCCCTGGGAGCTCCTACAATGAGCAGTTCTTC
>-|TRBD1|15|TRBJ1-1|TRBV28
CASSPRQGLYTEAFF
TGTGCCAGCAGTCCCCGACAGGGGTTGTACACTGAAGCTTTCTTT
>few|TRBD2|15|TRBJ2-5|TRBV12-3/TRBV12-4
CASSSGGGLKETQYF
TGTGCCAGCAGTTCCGGGGGGGGACTCAAAGAGACCCAGTACTTC
>few|-|16|TRBJ1-1|TRBV5-1
CASSARDSGWSTEAFF
TGCGCCAGCAGCGCCCGGGACTCCGGGTGGAGCACTGAAGCTTTCTTT
>few|-|15|TRBJ2-3|TRBV18
CASSSQGWAADTQYF
TGTGCCAGCTCATCACAGGGTTGGGCCGCAGATACGCAGTATTTT
>few|-|14|TRBJ1-2|TRBV7-9
CASSPLEVNYGYTF
TGTGCCAGCAGCCCCCTAGAGGTTAACTATGGCTACACCTTC
>-|-|16|TRBJ1-2|TRBV18
CASSPPGRLQGDGYTF
TGTGCCAGCTCACCACCGGGACGATTACAAGGGGATGGCTACACCTTC
>once|-|14|TRBJ1-4|TRBV20-1
CSVPKGQWKEKLFF
TGCAGTGTTCCGAAGGGTCAATGGAAGGAAAAACTGTTTTTT
>-|TRBD2|14|TRBJ2-3|TRBV10-3
CAIFSGINTDTQYF
TGTGCCATTTTTAGCGGGATCAACACAGATACGCAGTATTTT
>-|TRBD1|14|TRBJ1-2|TRBV14
CASSHLGQGGGYTF
TGTGCCAGCAGCCATTTGGGACAGGGCGGCGGCTACACCTTC
>-|-|14|TRBJ2-7|TRBV20-1
CSAPWWASSYEQYF
TGCAGTGCTCCCTGGTGGGCCAGCTCCTACGAGCAGTACTTC
>-|-|13|TRBJ2-5|TRBV2
CASREGMEETQYF
TGTGCCAGCAGGGAGGGAATGGAAGAGACCCAGTACTTC
>few|-|14|TRBJ2-7|TRBV5-1
CASSLDGQTYEQYF
TGCGCCAGCAGCTTGGACGGTCAAACCTACGAGCAGTACTTC
>-|-|15|TRBJ2-1|TRBV12-3/TRBV12-4
CASSLIRKGRNEQFF
TGTGCCAGCAGTTTAATTCGGAAGGGTCGAAATGAGCAGTTCTTC
>-|-|11|TRBJ2-7|TRBV29-1
CSVLAAREQYF
TGCAGCGTTTTGGCGGCTAGGGAGCAGTACTTC
>-|-|13|TRBJ1-6|TRBV10-3
CAISGAYNSPLHF
TGTGCCATCAGTGGGGCCTATAATTCACCCCTCCACTTT
>few|TRBD1|13|TRBJ2-2|TRBV3-1
CASRDRGLRELFF
TGTGCCAGCAGGGACAGGGGATTGAGAGAGCTGTTTTTT
>few|TRBD1|15|TRBJ2-7|TRBV28
CASRGTGLVAYEQYF
TGTGCCAGCAGAGGGACAGGGCTTGTAGCCTACGAGCAGTACTTC
>few|TRBD2|14|TRBJ2-3|TRBV12-3/TRBV12-4
CASSFGAGVVTQYF
TGTGCCAGCAGTTTTGGAGCGGGGGTGGTTACGCAGTATTTT
>-|-|12|TRBJ1-1|TRBV7-2
CASSLQSKEAFF
TGTGCCAGCAGCTTACAGTCCAAAGAAGCTTTCTTT
>-|-|12|TRBJ1-2|TRBV6-2/TRBV6-3
CASSYSFGGYTF
TGTGCCAGCAGTTACTCGTTTGGCGGCTACACCTTC
>-|-|11|TRBJ2-6|TRBV12-3/TRBV12-4
CASSQTTFLTF
TGTGCCAGCAGTCAGACTACTTTCCTGACTTTC